This entry is about one T cell receptor beta chain. Under the authors' procedure: It was from reference gene primer amplification that nucleated cell counts were estimated. Assay used: immunoSEQ multiplex PCR; TCRdb lists only in-frame clones, some missing. V and J calls and clone size are given by that table; D and trimming were obtained from the DNA. This sample has over 150,000 clones, with roughly 84% found just once. V lost 7 bases, J lost 0 bases, and 3 bases stayed unmatched. The CDR3 runs to 14 residues. Looked up from germline, CDR1 is LNHDA and CDR2 is SQIVND (reference sequence). The data were obtained in a study of blood T cell repertoires in COVID-19. In the study overall: Specimens from acute and convalescent COVID-19 originated in the United States, Italy and Spain. PBMCs, B-cell-depleted T cells, or T cells were the source of the cDNA or gDNA that made up the material.

Seattle researchers signed up patients amid active infection and tracked them longitudinally. The chain couples TRBV19 to TRBJ2-1; TRBD2 agrees at 7 bases. This clonotype was obtained from a woman aged 35 to 49 with COVID-19, enrolled during active disease. Material for sequencing was peripheral blood. The CDR3 protein is CASNERDSYNEQFF. The CDR3 bases are TGTGCCAGTAATGAGCGGGACTCCTACAATGAGCAGTTCTTC.